The 21 T cell receptor beta chains below come from one sample, sequenced in a study of blood T cell repertoires in COVID-19. Produced via immunoSEQ multiplex PCR; TCRdb's table is partial and in-frame only. The sample includes a few hundred thousand clones, more than 85% of them seen just once. The sequencing input was peripheral blood. The receptor source for this set is a man aged 60 to 75 with acute or convalescent COVID-19.

The gene calls are TRBV28 and TRBJ2-7; 7 bases map to TRBD1. Germline CDR1 and CDR2: MDHEN and SYDVKM. The V and J ends lost 5 bases and 1 base, in that order; junction bases with no gene match: 17. This CDR3 has 18 amino acids. In nucleotides, the CDR3 is TGTGCCAGCAGTGACCCCCGACAGGGAAGCCCTCCTTCCTACGAGCAGTACTTC. This encodes CASSDPRQGSPPSYEQYF.

The chain has TRBV11-2 and TRBJ2-1, with TRBD1 identical over 9 bases. Germline CDR1 reads SGHAT; CDR2 reads FQNNGV. The CDR3 extends over 16 amino acids. The trim removed 0 bases at V and 4 bases at J, leaving 4 bases unmatched. The CDR3 here is CASSLDPGTGYNEQFF. CDR3 nucleotides: TGTGCCAGCAGCTTAGATCCGGGGACAGGGTACAATGAGCAGTTCTTC.

The rearrangement joins TRBV18 to TRBJ1-5; a weak D match, TRBD1 (5 bases). V was shortened by 6 bases and J by 3 bases, with 15 bases between the two germline ends. Germline CDR1 is KGHSH and CDR2 is LQKENI. The CDR3 spans 15 residues. Written as DNA, the CDR3 is TGTGCCAGCTCCTATTTGGGGGGGGTCAATCAGCCCCAGCATTTT. Translation: CASSYLGGVNQPQHF.

This sequence joins TRBV2 and TRBJ1-3; D gene ambiguous. The CDR3 is 13 amino acids. Germline values: CDR1 SNHLY, CDR2 FYNNEI. Trimming pared 4 bases from V and 1 base from J, leaving 5 bases between. CDR3: CASSAVSGNTIYF. The CDR3 region has the DNA TGTGCCAGCAGTGCGGTTTCTGGAAACACCATATATTTT.

As for this clone: Distinct nucleotide sequences in the sample also encode this CDR3. The chain combines TRBV9 with TRBJ1-6, with D perhaps TRBD1 (5 bases). V lost 0 bases to trimming and J lost 4 bases, with 5 bases between them. The length of the CDR3 is 14 residues. Per germline, CDR1 SGDLS and CDR2 YYNGEE. CDR3 bases: TGTGCCAGCAGCGTAGGACAGTATAATTCACCCCTCCACTTT. It encodes CASSVGQYNSPLHF.

This rearrangement joins TRBV4-1 to TRBJ1-3; 10 positions agree with TRBD1. Germline V lookup: CDR1 MGHRA, CDR2 YSYEKL. The CDR3 totals 18 residues. Losses at the gene ends were 3 bases for V and 9 bases for J; bases not matched to a gene: 17. CDR3 sequence reads: CASSHGPGQGNHGGTIYF. CDR3 nucleotide sequence: TGCGCCAGCAGCCACGGGCCGGGACAGGGGAACCACGGGGGCACCATATATTTT.

The chain couples TRBV6-2 or TRBV6-3 to TRBJ2-2; 15 bases are shared with TRBD2. J was trimmed by 3 bases and V by 4 bases; bases with no gene match: 3. Germline V CDR1 and CDR2: MNHEY, SVGEGT. The CDR3 is made up of 17 amino acids. The CDR3 sequence: CASSWTSGGAYTGELFF. The CDR3 DNA follows: TGTGCCAGCAGTTGGACTAGCGGGGGGGCCTACACCGGGGAGCTGTTTTTT.

This chain uses TRBV9 with TRBJ1-1, with TRBD1 as a possible D gene (6 bases). Germline CDR1 reads SGDLS; CDR2 reads YYNGEE. Trimming took 2 bases from V and 8 from J, leaving 13 bases between them. The CDR3 consists of 13 residues. CDR3 nucleotide sequence: TGTGCCAGCAGCGTTGACTTCGACAGGGAAGCTTTCTTT. Its translation is CASSVDFDREAFF.

This chain connects TRBV28 to TRBJ2-2; possibly TRBD1 for D (6 bases). Deletions cut 9 bases from V and 1 base from J, with 21 bases between. The CDR3 has 17 residues. Germline CDR1 MDHEN, CDR2 SYDVKM. In DNA form, the CDR3 reads TGTGCCAGTCTCGTTGGGGGCGCAGAAATGAACACCGGGGAGCTGTTTTTT. Translation gives CASLVGGAEMNTGELFF.

The rearrangement joins TRBV6-5 to TRBJ1-6; D gene unclear. The CDR3 has 14 amino acids. The germline V gene encodes CDR1 MNHEY and CDR2 SVGAGI. V was shortened by 6 bases and J by 5 bases, with 11 bases between the two germline ends. The CDR3 DNA reads TGTGCCAGCAGGCACACAGCTGATAATTCACCCCTCCACTTT. This codes for CASRHTADNSPLHF.

A note on this clone: Different DNA sequences within this sample yield the same CDR3. This sequence joins TRBV2 and TRBJ2-2; D perhaps matches TRBD1 (5 bases). CDR1 is SNHLY, CDR2 FYNNEI, per germline. V shed 7 bases and J shed 5 bases, with 14 bases lying between them. CDR3 size: 14 residues. CDR3 sequence reads: CASNRQGRTGELFF. CDR3 in DNA: TGTGCCAGCAACCGGCAGGGTCGGACCGGGGAGCTGTTTTTT.

The chain recombines TRBV6-5 with TRBJ1-5; unclear D gene. The CDR3 is 12 residues long. V was cut by 5 bases and J by 9 bases, with 11 bases left in between. Per the germline V gene, CDR1 is MNHEY and CDR2 is SVGAGI. In DNA form, the CDR3 reads TGTGCCAGCAGTACGTGGACTGGGCCCCAGCATTTT. Its translation is CASSTWTGPQHF.

V is TRBV7-3 and J is TRBJ1-5; D is uncertain. The length of the CDR3 is 13 residues. The V gene lost 5 bases and the J gene lost 5 bases, with 10 bases spanning the gap. In germline, CDR1 is SGHTA, CDR2 FQGTGA. CDR3 DNA: TGTGCCAGCAGCGAAAACAGTGATCAGCCCCAGCATTTT. Translation gives CASSENSDQPQHF.

The chain couples TRBV7-3 to TRBJ2-3; 7 positions match TRBD2. J lost 7 bases, V lost 1 base, and 11 bases had no gene match. Germline-derived CDR1 and CDR2 are SGHTA and FQGTGA. The CDR3 contains 16 residues. In nucleotides, the CDR3 is TGTGCCAGCAGCTTAAGACCGGGACTATTATACAATACGCAGTATTTT. Translation gives CASSLRPGLLYNTQYF.

In its sample, this clone was seen once. This chain connects TRBV4-2 to TRBJ2-3, with 11 bases aligning to TRBD2. Looked up from germline, CDR1 is LGHNA and CDR2 is YNFKEQ. The CDR3 consists of 21 residues. J was trimmed by 1 base and V by 0 bases; bases with no gene match: 15. The DNA for the CDR3 is TGTGCCAGCAGCCAAGAGACCCCGGCCCTAGCGGGGGGTATGGGCACAGATACGCAGTATTTT. Protein sequence: CASSQETPALAGGMGTDTQYF.

V usage is TRBV19 and J usage is TRBJ1-5; possibly TRBD1 for D (6 bases). Trimming removed 1 base from V and 3 bases from J, with 16 bases in between. Germline CDR1 and CDR2: LNHDA and SQIVND (reference sequence). The length of the CDR3 is 17 residues. The DNA of the CDR3 is TGTGCCAGTAGTATAGGCCAGGACAGCAACTTCAATCAGCCCCAGCATTTT. Encoded protein: CASSIGQDSNFNQPQHF. The full variable domain, in which reference TRBV19 and TRBJ1-5 provide the parts outside the CDR3, is DGGITQSPKYLFRKEGQNVTLSCEQNLNHDAMYWYRQDPGQGLRLIYYSQIVNDFQKGDIAEGYSVSREKKESFPLTVTSAQKNPTAFYLCASSIGQDSNFNQPQHFGDGTRLSIL.

This clone was counted only a few times. The gene calls are TRBV29-1 and TRBJ1-2, with TRBD1 matching 7 bases. After removal of 3 bases from V and 1 base from J, the junction contained 2 bases not matched to a gene. The CDR3 is made up of 13 amino acids. CDR1 SQVTM and CDR2 ANQGSEA come from the germline V gene. In nucleotides, the CDR3 is TGCAGCGTTGACTCAGGGGGTAACTATGGCTACACCTTC. As protein: CSVDSGGNYGYTF.

This chain joins TRBV6-2 or TRBV6-3 and TRBJ1-6; 7 bases fit TRBD1. Unmatched junction bases numbered 7, after V lost 2 bases and J lost 0 bases. The germline gives CDR1 MNHEY, CDR2 SVGEGT. This CDR3 is built from 18 residues. CDR3 sequence reads: CASSYPTTGSSYNSPLHF. In nucleotides, the CDR3 is TGTGCCAGCAGTTACCCCACGACAGGGAGCTCCTATAATTCACCCCTCCACTTT.

The chain couples TRBV7-3 to TRBJ2-6; 9 nucleotides align to TRBD1. Trimming removed 5 bases from V and 2 bases from J; junction bases left unmatched: 4. Germline V gives CDR1 SGHTA, CDR2 FQGTGA. The CDR3 spans 16 residues. CDR3 sequence reads: CASSRDRVAGANVLTF. The CDR3 DNA reads TGTGCCAGCAGCCGGGACAGGGTGGCTGGGGCCAACGTCCTGACTTTC. Based on the CDR3 plus reference TRBV7-3 and TRBJ2-6, the full variable domain is GAGVSQTPSNKVTEKGKYVELRCDPISGHTALYWYRQSLGQGPEFLIYFQGTGAADDSGLPNDRFFAVRPEGSVSTLKIQRTERGDSAVYLCASSRDRVAGANVLTFGAGSRLTVL.

The chain uses TRBV6-5 and TRBJ2-1; 7 positions agree with TRBD1. The CDR3 runs to 14 residues. Per the germline V gene, CDR1 is MNHEY and CDR2 is SVGAGI. The J segment lost 6 bases and the V segment lost 7 bases, leaving 9 bases of the junction unmatched. CDR3: CASTQGVRLNEQFF. CDR3 nucleotide sequence: TGTGCCAGCACCCAGGGGGTCAGACTCAATGAGCAGTTCTTC.

This chain connects TRBV9 to TRBJ2-3; 10 nucleotides align to TRBD1. The germline V gene has CDR1 SGDLS and CDR2 YYNGEE. The J segment lost 1 base and the V segment lost 1 base, leaving 6 bases of the junction unmatched. This CDR3 has 17 residues. CDR3 protein: CASSVRPTGGGTDTQYF. As DNA, the CDR3 is TGTGCCAGCAGCGTAAGGCCGACAGGGGGCGGCACAGATACGCAGTATTTT.